Listed below are T cell receptor beta chains from one sample, sequenced in a study of CD8+ T cells in alopecia areata. Sequencing used immunoSEQ multiplex PCR; TCRdb keeps in-frame clones, though not all of them. This sample has around 290,000 clones, with 55% to 70% found just once. The sample in question was CD4+ T cells sorted from blood, obtained at week 24, from a patient treated with tofacitinib. All receptors come from a human donor with alopecia areata. The CDR3 runs from the conserved cysteine through the conserved F or W. Each record gives: V gene, J gene, D gene, clone size, CDR3 length, CDR3 protein, CDR3 DNA. The D gene is left open where the match is weak. Only part of the rows carry a size: once, few, many, or a class if the clone is expanded.

TRBV27	TRBJ1-1	NA	NA	16	CASSPRAGAMNTEAFF	TGTGCCAGCAGTCCGCGTGCGGGGGCCATGAACACTGAAGCTTTCTTT
TRBV28	TRBJ2-1	NA	NA	14	CASRSGPKDNEQFF	TGTGCCAGCAGGTCAGGGCCGAAGGACAATGAGCAGTTCTTC
TRBV7-9	TRBJ2-7	NA	NA	14	CASSLSLSTDEQYF	TGTGCCAGCAGCCTCTCACTGTCTACGGACGAGCAGTACTTC
TRBV5-1	TRBJ2-4	NA	NA	15	CASSLSSGSRNIQYF	TGCGCCAGCAGCTTGTCGTCCGGATCCAGAAACATTCAGTACTTC
TRBV14	TRBJ2-5	TRBD2	NA	16	CASSQEAGGLRETQYF	TGTGCCAGCAGCCAAGAAGCGGGGGGGCTTCGGGAGACCCAGTACTTC
TRBV7-9	TRBJ1-6	TRBD1	few	16	CASSLDPGTENSPLHF	TGTGCCAGCAGCTTAGACCCCGGGACAGAGAATTCACCCCTCCACTTT
TRBV27	TRBJ2-2	TRBD1	NA	15	CASSLEGQGPGELFF	TGTGCCAGCAGTTTAGAGGGACAGGGGCCCGGGGAGCTGTTTTTT
TRBV30	TRBJ1-6	NA	NA	14	CAWSVGQGPSPLHF	TGTGCCTGGAGTGTAGGGCAGGGCCCTTCACCCCTCCACTTT
TRBV7-9	TRBJ2-4	NA	NA	13	CASSLTGKNIQYF	TGTGCCAGCAGCTTAACAGGGAAAAACATTCAGTACTTC
TRBV5-1	TRBJ2-3	TRBD1	NA	16	CASSPYGQGSTDTQYF	TGCGCCAGCAGCCCCTACGGACAGGGAAGCACAGATACGCAGTATTTT
TRBV7-2	TRBJ1-5	NA	NA	14	CASRPGGGSEPQHF	TGTGCCAGTCGGCCCGGGGGAGGCTCGGAGCCCCAGCATTTT
TRBV7-7	TRBJ2-2	NA	few	15	CASSLLGTNTGELFF	TGTGCTAGCAGCTTACTAGGGACGAACACCGGGGAGCTGTTTTTT
TRBV4-1	TRBJ1-4	NA	NA	17	CASSHLNFGPGGEKLFF	TGCGCCAGCAGCCATTTAAATTTCGGACCAGGAGGGGAAAAACTGTTTTTT
TRBV28	TRBJ2-5	NA	NA	14	CASSLGSRWETQYF	TGTGCCAGCAGTTTAGGTTCCAGGTGGGAGACCCAGTACTTC
TRBV2	TRBJ1-5	NA	NA	16	CASSVSRAERNQPQHF	TGTGCCAGCAGTGTATCTCGGGCAGAAAGGAATCAGCCCCAGCATTTT
TRBV15	TRBJ1-2	NA	few	13	CATSGVRNYGYTF	TGTGCCACCAGCGGGGTACGGAACTATGGCTACACCTTC
TRBV5-4	TRBJ2-7	TRBD2	NA	15	CASSYGLAGADEQYF	TGTGCCAGCAGCTATGGACTAGCGGGGGCGGACGAGCAGTACTTC
TRBV19	TRBJ2-2	TRBD2	NA	16	CASSIPLAANTGELFF	TGTGCCAGTAGTATTCCCCTAGCGGCGAACACCGGGGAGCTGTTTTTT
TRBV27	TRBJ1-2	TRBD1	few	17	CASSLWRGTGTKYGYTF	TGTGCCAGCAGTTTATGGAGAGGGACAGGCACAAAATATGGCTACACCTTC
TRBV30	TRBJ1-6	NA	NA	15	CAWLNMDRVNSPLHF	TGTGCCTGGCTGAATATGGACAGAGTTAATTCACCCCTCCACTTT
TRBV5-1	TRBJ1-2	TRBD1	NA	14	CASSLLDRENGYTF	TGCGCCAGCAGCTTGTTGGACAGGGAGAATGGCTACACCTTC
TRBV28	TRBJ1-1	NA	few	12	CASSRSYTEAFF	TGTGCCAGCAGTAGGAGCTACACTGAAGCTTTCTTT
TRBV11-2	TRBJ2-3	TRBD2	NA	15	CASSFLAGGTDTQYF	TGTGCCAGCAGCTTCCTAGCGGGGGGCACAGATACGCAGTATTTT
TRBV29-1	TRBJ1-1	NA	NA	13	CSVAGTMNTEAFF	TGCAGCGTTGCCGGGACGATGAACACTGAAGCTTTCTTT
TRBV2	TRBJ2-7	NA	NA	15	CASSAQGGGYYEQYF	TGTGCCAGCAGTGCCCAGGGGGGAGGTTACTACGAGCAGTACTTC
TRBV7-2	TRBJ2-7	TRBD2	NA	14	CASSLTSGAYEQYF	TGTGCCAGCAGCTTGACTAGCGGGGCCTACGAGCAGTACTTC
TRBV14	TRBJ1-2	NA	few	13	CASSPPAVEGYTF	TGTGCCAGCAGCCCCCCGGCGGTAGAGGGCTACACCTTC
TRBV6-6	TRBJ1-6	NA	NA	16	CASSYSSPLGNSPLHF	TGTGCCAGCAGTTACTCGAGCCCCCTGGGAAATTCACCCCTCCACTTT
TRBV7-2	TRBJ1-2	NA	NA	13	CASSLPGAKGYTF	TGTGCCAGCAGCTTACCAGGGGCGAAGGGCTACACCTTC
TRBV15	TRBJ2-7	TRBD2	NA	15	CATSSTSGARLGQYF	TGTGCCACCAGCTCAACTAGCGGGGCGAGATTGGGGCAGTACTTC
TRBV11-1	TRBJ2-3	NA	few	16	CASSFPPGGTTDTQYF	TGTGCCAGCAGCTTTCCTCCGGGGGGCACAACAGATACGCAGTATTTT
TRBV9	TRBJ2-7	NA	NA	15	CASSAGRGSSYEQYF	TGTGCCAGCAGCGCCGGGCGAGGGTCCTCCTACGAGCAGTACTTC
TRBV30	TRBJ1-1	NA	NA	11	CAWSWGTEAFF	TGTGCCTGGAGTTGGGGCACTGAAGCTTTCTTT
TRBV15	TRBJ1-2	TRBD1	NA	15	CATSQDDRAGYGYTF	TGTGCCACCAGCCAGGACGACAGGGCGGGCTATGGCTACACCTTC
TRBV6-6	TRBJ1-4	TRBD1	NA	15	CASRRAGTATEKLFF	TGTGCCAGCAGGCGCGCCGGGACAGCCACAGAAAAACTGTTTTTT
TRBV4-1	TRBJ1-5	NA	few	14	CASSQAAQLEPQHF	TGCGCCAGCAGCCAAGCCGCGCAGCTTGAGCCCCAGCATTTT
TRBV4-1	TRBJ1-1	NA	NA	15	CASSQELWVNTEAFF	TGCGCCAGCAGCCAAGAGTTGTGGGTGAACACTGAAGCTTTCTTT
TRBV27	TRBJ2-2	NA	NA	15	CASQDLQGRSGELFF	TGTGCCAGCCAAGACCTCCAGGGGCGTAGCGGGGAGCTGTTTTTT
TRBV5-1	TRBJ1-5	NA	few	15	CASSLDGRSNQPQHF	TGCGCCAGCAGCTTGGATGGCAGATCCAATCAGCCCCAGCATTTT
TRBV7-9	TRBJ2-3	NA	few	15	CASSLIAGRTDTQYF	TGTGCCAGCAGCTTAATCGCAGGGCGCACAGATACGCAGTATTTT
TRBV6-1	TRBJ2-3	TRBD1	NA	18	CASSEAAAGGWSTDTQYF	TGTGCCAGCAGTGAAGCGGCGGCAGGGGGCTGGAGCACAGATACGCAGTATTTT
TRBV27	TRBJ2-2	NA	NA	17	CASGQSLGTINTGELFF	TGTGCCAGCGGGCAGTCTCTCGGAACGATTAACACCGGGGAGCTGTTTTTT
TRBV11-2	TRBJ1-1	TRBD1	NA	14	CASSSPYRTGEAFF	TGTGCCAGCAGCTCGCCCTACCGGACAGGGGAAGCTTTCTTT
TRBV5-1	TRBJ2-6	NA	NA	14	CASSDLGPHNVLTF	TGCGCCAGCAGCGATCTGGGCCCACACAACGTCCTGACTTTC
TRBV29-1	TRBJ2-7	TRBD1	NA	14	CSVEGDRDPYEQYF	TGCAGCGTTGAAGGGGACAGGGATCCCTACGAGCAGTACTTC
TRBV4-1	TRBJ1-6	NA	NA	13	CASSKRDSSPLHF	TGCGCCAGCAGCAAAAGGGATAGTTCACCCCTCCACTTT
TRBV28	TRBJ2-7	TRBD1	NA	14	CASSLRQGSYEQYF	TGTGCCAGCAGTTTACGACAGGGCAGCTACGAGCAGTACTTC
TRBV15	TRBJ1-6	NA	NA	15	CATSLGSSYNSPLHF	TGTGCCACCAGCCTGGGGAGCTCCTATAATTCACCCCTCCACTTT
TRBV28	TRBJ2-1	TRBD2	few	14	CASSLAGGSGEQFF	TGTGCCAGCAGCCTAGCGGGGGGGTCAGGTGAGCAGTTCTTC